This entry describes one TCR beta chain. The source of the sample is a study of blood T cells in healthy people across ages. With a J-beta primer mix and a sample-barcoded 5' primer, a second PCR ran roughly 7 to 11 cycles. Each CDR3 protein is one row after TCRdb ran MiXCR on the 5' RACE reads. The data contain more than 650,000 distinct CDR3 sequences, more than 25% of them singletons. Germline values: CDR1 DFQATT, CDR2 SNEGSKA (reference sequence). The CDR3 spans 14 residues. Unmatched junction bases numbered 6, after V lost 3 bases and J lost 10 bases. Peripheral blood from each donor was collected in a volume of about 10 milliliters. These same records also appear under a second study, on T cells of mothers and their children.

The chain links TRBV20-1 to TRBJ1-6; 10 bases line up with TRBD1. Sequences were obtained from blood. The clonotype was recovered from a boy aged 5 to 17 in good health. For the CDR3, the DNA is TGCAGTGCTAGGAGGGGGACAGGGGACTCACCCCTCCACTTT. Its protein product is CSARRGTGDSPLHF.